These 30 T cell receptor beta chains were all obtained from the same sample, sequenced in a study of T cell repertoires in cytomegalovirus infection. One entry per CDR3 protein results from TCRdb running MiXCR on the reads. Among fewer than 300,000 distinct CDR3 sequences listed, about 23% were seen once. What was sequenced was PBMCs. The receptors come from a human donor in good health (CMV status not recorded). Some clones in this sample may be carry-over from other donors' samples.

This clonotype was seen a few times. The chain joins TRBV3-1 to TRBJ2-5; 7 bases match TRBD2. V lost 6 bases to trimming and J lost 9 bases; unmatched junction nucleotides: 10. The CDR3 is made up of 13 amino acids. Germline CDR1 LGHDT, CDR2 YNNKEL (reference sequence). CDR3 protein: CASSFGGEVAQYF. CDR3 nucleotides: TGTGCCAGCAGTTTTGGGGGGGAGGTGGCCCAGTACTTC.

The chain is built from TRBV29-1 and TRBJ1-3, with D unresolved. The CDR3 length is 14 residues. V lost 2 bases and J 0 bases, leaving 8 bases between the germline ends. Germline V gene lookup returns CDR1 SQVTM and CDR2 ANQGSEA. The CDR3 reads CSVEMQLSGNTIYF. The CDR3 DNA reads TGCAGCGTTGAAATGCAGCTCTCTGGAAACACCATATATTTT.

The genes are TRBV7-9 and TRBJ1-3; TRBD1 aligns across 8 bases. CDR1 and CDR2 (germline): SEHNR, FQNEAQ (reference sequence). The CDR3 loop spans 11 amino acids. V lost 5 bases and J lost 9; bases outside the gene matches: 0. CDR3 loop: CASSTGGTIYF. The CDR3 coding sequence is TGTGCCAGCAGCACAGGGGGCACCATATATTTT.

CDR3 protein: CSVRVGGTETQYF. The CDR3 nucleotides read TGCAGCGTCCGGGTTGGCGGGACAGAGACCCAGTACTTC. The V and J genes are TRBV29-1 and TRBJ2-5, with TRBD2 as a possible D gene (6 bases). The CDR3 has 13 amino acids. Germline CDR1 is SQVTM and CDR2 is ANQGSEA. Between the trimmed V and J ends, which lost 6 bases and 4 bases, there was a span of 15 bases.

The CDR3 DNA is TGTGCCAGCAGCACCCATCCCTACAATGAGCAGTTCTTC. It yields the protein CASSTHPYNEQFF. This chain uses TRBV7-3 with TRBJ2-1; D is unresolved. The CDR3 loop spans 13 amino acids. V lost 5 bases to trimming and J lost 2 bases, with 7 bases between them. Germline V gene sequence: CDR1 SGHTA, CDR2 FQGTGA.

This clonotype was seen only a few times. This chain links TRBV11-2 with TRBJ1-6; 7 nucleotides line up with TRBD1. There are 16 residues in the CDR3. Germline lookup yields CDR1 SGHAT and CDR2 FQNNGV. The V segment lost 5 bases and the J segment 7 bases; nucleotides outside the gene matches: 11. The DNA of the CDR3 is TGTGCCAGCAGCATATCACCGGGACAGAACAATTCACCCCTCCACTTT. Its protein product is CASSISPGQNNSPLHF.

There are a few counts of this clonotype. The J gene is TRBJ2-1, the V gene TRBV6-5; TRBD2 matches at 13 bases. Germline values: CDR1 MNHEY, CDR2 SVGAGI. The CDR3 sequence is 16 residues long. Trimming cost V 6 bases and J 6 bases; bases outside gene matches: 8. In DNA form, the CDR3 reads TGTGCCAGCAGACCCTCACTAGCGGGAGGGAGCAATGAGCAGTTCTTC. This translates into CASRPSLAGGSNEQFF.

This chain joins TRBV28 and TRBJ2-7; 9 bases line up with TRBD2. The CDR3 extends over 14 amino acids. The V gene end was trimmed by 3 bases and the J gene end by 3 bases; junction bases not matched to a gene: 3. CDR1 MDHEN and CDR2 SYDVKM come from the germline V gene. CDR3 residues: CASSFASGVYEQYF. The DNA of the CDR3 is TGTGCCAGCAGTTTCGCTAGCGGGGTCTACGAGCAGTACTTC.

A few counts support this clonotype. The rearrangement joins TRBV11-2 to TRBJ2-1; 10 bases are shared with TRBD2. CDR3 length equals 16 residues. Trimming took 5 bases from V and 7 from J; bases not matched to a gene: 11. Germline V CDR1 and CDR2: SGHAT, FQNNGV. The CDR3 DNA sequence: TGTGCCAGCAGCCCCAGACTAGCGGGCATTTTTAATGAGCAGTTCTTC. This sequence encodes CASSPRLAGIFNEQFF.

This clonotype was detected ten times or more. CDR3 sequence: CASSLSAGADTQYF. The CDR3, as DNA: TGTGCCAGCAGCTTATCGGCGGGGGCAGATACGCAGTATTTT. V and J are TRBV7-9 and TRBJ2-3; TRBD2 matches at 7 bases. Unmatched junction bases numbered 3, after V lost 2 bases and J lost 4 bases. CDR3 size: 14 residues. Germline CDR1 reads SEHNR; CDR2 reads FQNEAQ (reference sequence).

The chain employs TRBV5-1 and TRBJ2-6; no clear D. Germline V gene data show CDR1 as SGHRS and CDR2 as YFSETQ. The CDR3 covers 16 residues. V was trimmed by 4 bases and J by 0 bases, leaving 11 bases between them. The CDR3, as DNA: TGCGCCAGCAGCCCGGACGGCGGCTCTGGGGCCAACGTCCTGACTTTC. Translating gives CASSPDGGSGANVLTF.

This clonotype was seen a few times. This chain uses TRBV18 with TRBJ1-1; possibly TRBD1 for D (6 bases). Germline V gene data show CDR1 as KGHSH and CDR2 as LQKENI. V lost 0 bases to trimming and J lost 4 bases, with 12 bases between them. The CDR3 has 15 residues. This CDR3 is CASSPPGRGFTEAFF. The CDR3, as DNA: TGTGCCAGCTCACCACCGGGCAGGGGCTTCACTGAAGCTTTCTTT.

The chain uses TRBV11-2 and TRBJ2-1, with D perhaps matching TRBD2 (5 bases). This CDR3 region has 15 residues. In germline, CDR1 is SGHAT, CDR2 FQNNGV. Trimming removed 7 bases from V and 4 bases from J, with 17 bases in between. CDR3 DNA sequence: TGTGCCAGCAACGCCGCTTTGGGAGATTACAATGAGCAGTTCTTC. It translates to CASNAALGDYNEQFF.

This clonotype has more than one count but fewer than ten. V gene TRBV19 combines with J gene TRBJ1-5; possible D gene TRBD1, 5 bases. Trimming shortened V by 8 bases and J by 2 bases, and 16 bases separated the two germline ends. Germline CDR1 is LNHDA and CDR2 is SQIVND (reference sequence). CDR3 length: 15 residues. Here the CDR3 reads CASSTSGGGNQPQHF. Here the CDR3 DNA reads TGTGCCAGTTCCACCTCGGGGGGAGGCAATCAGCCCCAGCATTTT.

This clonotype was observed at least ten times. CDR3 sequence: CASGLVIRSSYNEQFF. The CDR3 region has the DNA TGTGCTAGTGGTTTGGTCATTCGGAGCTCCTACAATGAGCAGTTCTTC. The chain couples TRBV12-5 to TRBJ2-1; no clear D. The CDR3 spans 16 residues. The germline V gene encodes CDR1 LGHNT and CDR2 FRNRAP. V lost 0 bases to trimming and J lost 0 bases, with 9 bases between them.

This clonotype has more than one count but fewer than ten. This chain links TRBV5-1 with TRBJ2-1, with 8 nucleotides matching TRBD2. The V segment lost 0 bases and the J segment 4 bases; nucleotides outside the gene matches: 3. CDR1 and CDR2 (germline): SGHRS, YFSETQ. This CDR3 is 15 amino acids long. The DNA of the CDR3 is TGCGCCAGCAGCTTGGAGGCGGGAGGTTACAATGAGCAGTTCTTC. Its translation is CASSLEAGGYNEQFF.

The table lists this clonotype with a few counts. The chain couples TRBV4-3 to TRBJ2-7; D is undetermined. This CDR3 contains 13 residues. V lost 0 bases to trimming and J lost 3 bases, with 6 bases between them. The V gene's germline CDR1 is LGHNA and CDR2 YSLEER. The CDR3 loop is CASSQDQNYEQYF. In DNA, the CDR3 is TGCGCCAGCAGCCAAGATCAGAACTACGAGCAGTACTTC.

The J gene is TRBJ2-1, the V gene TRBV11-2; possible D gene TRBD1, 6 bases. V lost 8 bases and J 7 bases, leaving 18 bases between the germline ends. This CDR3 has 14 residues. Germline V gives CDR1 SGHAT, CDR2 FQNNGV. CDR3 amino acids: CASRRVGQGNEQFF. The CDR3 coding sequence is TGTGCCAGCCGCCGGGTTGGGCAGGGGAATGAGCAGTTCTTC. The whole variable domain, filled in from reference TRBV11-2 and TRBJ2-1, reads EAGVAQSPRYKIIEKRQSVAFWCNPISGHATLYWYQQILGQGPKLLIQFQNNGVVDDSQLPKDRFSAERLKGVDSTLKIQPAKLEDSAVYLCASRRVGQGNEQFFGPGTRLTVL.

The rearrangement joins TRBV24-1 to TRBJ2-3; D may match TRBD1 or TRBD2 (6 bases each). V was pared by 5 bases and J by 5 bases, with 16 bases between. The germline CDR1 and CDR2 sequences are KGHDR and SFDVKD. CDR3 length: 15 amino acids. The CDR3 nucleotides read TGTGCCACCAGTGGTTTCACTGGAGGGGGAGATACGCAGTATTTT. As protein: CATSGFTGGGDTQYF.

This clonotype was detected many times. The J gene is TRBJ2-7, the V gene TRBV12-3 or TRBV12-4; D unclear. The CDR3 contains 14 residues. V lost 5 bases to trimming and J lost 1 base, with 12 bases between them. In DNA, the CDR3 is TGTGCCAGCAGTCCGCTGACAAGTTCCTACGAGCAGTACTTC. This sequence encodes CASSPLTSSYEQYF.

The V call is TRBV11-3, the J call TRBJ2-6; no clear D gene. V lost 5 bases and J lost 1, with 9 bases in between. This CDR3 region has 15 residues. Germline V gene data show CDR1 as SGHNT and CDR2 as YENEEA. The CDR3 nucleotides are TGTGCCAGCAGCCGTGCCCAATCTGGGGCCAACGTCCTGACTTTC. Translated, it gives CASSRAQSGANVLTF.

This clonotype came up a few times. The gene calls are TRBV7-9 and TRBJ1-1, with D perhaps TRBD1 (5 bases). The CDR3 is made up of 14 amino acids. Trimming removed 1 base at V and 6 bases at J, with 12 bases between. In germline, CDR1 is SEHNR, CDR2 FQNEAQ (reference sequence). CDR3 nucleotides: TGTGCCAGCAGCTTAGAGGCAGGGCCGGCTGAAGCTTTCTTT. Translated: CASSLEAGPAEAFF.

In this sample, this clonotype turned up a few times. This sequence joins TRBV5-1 and TRBJ2-7, with D possibly matching TRBD1 (6 bases). Germline loops: CDR1 SGHRS, CDR2 YFSETQ. The CDR3 is 13 amino acids. V was trimmed by 4 bases and J by 9 bases, leaving 17 bases between them. For the CDR3, the DNA is TGCGCCAGCAGCCAAACTAACACAGGGAGGCAGTACTTC. Its translation is CASSQTNTGRQYF.

The gene calls are TRBV5-4 and TRBJ2-3; 7 nucleotides match TRBD2. The CDR3 is 17 amino acids. Germline values: CDR1 SGHNT, CDR2 YYREEE (reference sequence). V lost 4 bases to trimming and J lost 7 bases; unmatched junction nucleotides: 18. The CDR3 coding sequence is TGTGCCAGCAGCCCGGAGCGGGACTCCGGATTCGGAAATACGCAGTATTTT. Translation gives CASSPERDSGFGNTQYF.

V is TRBV6-8 and J is TRBJ2-2; 7 nucleotides agree with TRBD2. This CDR3 spans 15 amino acids. In germline, CDR1 is MNHGY, CDR2 SAAAGT. Trimming removed 1 base from V and 6 bases from J; junction bases left unmatched: 5. The DNA of the CDR3 is TGTGCCAGCAGTTACTTGGGCGGGAGACCCGGGGAGCTGTTTTTT. It is translated as CASSYLGGRPGELFF.

Many counts were recorded for this clonotype. The rearrangement joins TRBV7-8 to TRBJ1-6; 12 bases align to TRBD1. V was clipped by 4 bases and J by 0 bases; unmatched bases: 7. Germline assignment: CDR1 SGHVS and CDR2 FQNEAQ. CDR3 length: 19 amino acids. The CDR3 DNA sequence: TGTGCCAGCAGCTCGGGGACAGGGGGCTTAAGCTCCTATAATTCACCCCTCCACTTT. It yields the protein CASSSGTGGLSSYNSPLHF.

This clonotype showed up just a few times. The V gene is TRBV4-1, the J gene TRBJ2-3, with D uncertain. Per the germline V gene, CDR1 is MGHRA and CDR2 is YSYEKL. V was shortened by 1 base and J by 7 bases, with 9 bases between the two germline ends. This CDR3 contains 13 residues. CDR3 sequence reads: CASSQVVRYTQYF. In DNA form, the CDR3 reads TGCGCCAGCAGCCAAGTAGTACGTTATACGCAGTATTTT.

The V gene is TRBV20-1, the J gene TRBJ2-1, with D possibly TRBD2 on 6 matching bases. Trimming removed 5 bases at V and 8 bases at J, with 16 bases between. CDR1 is DFQATT and CDR2 is SNEGSKA in the germline V gene (reference sequence). This CDR3 spans 13 amino acids. CDR3 DNA: TGCAGTGCTCCGGGGGACCGAACCGATGAGCAGTTCTTC. It translates to CSAPGDRTDEQFF.

This clonotype was counted a few times. CDR3 in amino acids: CASSFISGSKNLVEQFF. CDR3 bases: TGCGCCAGCAGCTTCATTAGCGGGAGTAAAAACCTCGTTGAGCAGTTCTTC. This rearrangement joins TRBV5-1 to TRBJ2-1; 9 positions match TRBD2. The CDR3 is 17 amino acids. Germline assignment: CDR1 SGHRS and CDR2 YFSETQ. Losses at the gene ends were 2 bases for V and 9 bases for J; bases not matched to a gene: 15.

The V gene is TRBV10-3, the J gene TRBJ2-3; D may match TRBD1 or TRBD2 (6 bases each). The CDR3 consists of 11 residues. In germline, CDR1 is ENHRY, CDR2 SYGVKD. V was shortened by 10 bases and J by 5 bases, with 10 bases between the two germline ends. The CDR3 nucleotides are TGTGCCACGGCGGGACAAGATACGCAGTATTTT. The encoded protein is CATAGQDTQYF.